This T cell receptor beta chain was found in a study of shared clonotypes between healthy human individuals. This CDR3 has 16 residues. V dropped 3 bases and J dropped 9; count of bases not matched to a gene: 11. Germline assignment: CDR1 MNHEY and CDR2 SMNVEV (reference sequence). Method: immunoSEQ multiplex PCR; TCRdb's copy keeps in-frame clones and lacks some. The data contain 2 million to 2.5 million clones, 85% to 95% of them singletons. Sequencing was performed on naive CD4+ T cells from PBMCs. Subset here: CD45RA+ positively selected. This TCR came from a man aged 18 to 30 in good health. Some clones in this sample may be carry-over from other donors' samples. The chain couples TRBV27 to TRBJ2-1, with TRBD2 identical over 10 bases. The CDR3 nucleotides are TGTGCCAGCAGTTTCCTGGGGGTAGCGGGAGGATCTGAGCAGTTCTTC. Translation: CASSFLGVAGGSEQFF.